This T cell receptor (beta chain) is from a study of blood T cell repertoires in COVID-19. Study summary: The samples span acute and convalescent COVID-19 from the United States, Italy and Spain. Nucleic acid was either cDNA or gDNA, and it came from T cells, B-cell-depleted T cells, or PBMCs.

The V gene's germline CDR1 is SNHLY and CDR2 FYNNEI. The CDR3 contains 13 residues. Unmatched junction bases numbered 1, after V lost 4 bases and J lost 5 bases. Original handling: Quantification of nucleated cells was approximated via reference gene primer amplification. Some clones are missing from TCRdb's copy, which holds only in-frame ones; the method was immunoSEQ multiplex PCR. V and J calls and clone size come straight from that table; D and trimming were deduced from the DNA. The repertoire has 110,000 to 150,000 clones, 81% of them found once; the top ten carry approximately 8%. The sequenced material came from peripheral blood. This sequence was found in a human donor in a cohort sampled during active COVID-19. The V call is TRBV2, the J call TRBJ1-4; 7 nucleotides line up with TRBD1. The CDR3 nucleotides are TGTGCCAGCAGTGGACAGGGAAATGAAAAACTGTTTTTT. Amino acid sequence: CASSGQGNEKLFF.